A selection of T cell receptor beta chains follows, all from one sample in a study of cytomegalovirus exposure and HLA in healthy donors. The method was immunoSEQ multiplex PCR; TCRdb's version includes in-frame clones alone and lacks a portion of them. The table lists 200,000 to 250,000 clones, roughly 70% of them singletons. The sample was PBMCs. These receptors were collected from a man aged 35 to 55 in good health and CMV-seropositive. Each CDR3 is given with its conserved first and last residue. Each record gives: V gene, clone size, D gene, J gene, CDR3 DNA, CDR3 protein. The D gene is left open where the match is weak. Size is omitted from some rows. Given values are once, few, many or a class for expanded clones.

>TRBV6-6|NA|TRBD1|TRBJ2-6
TGTGCCAGCACGGTACAGGGGGGCTCTGGGGCCAACGTCCTGACTTTC
CASTVQGGSGANVLTF
>TRBV18|NA|TRBD1|TRBJ1-1
TGTGCCAGCTTCACCGGGACAGTGAACACTGAAGCTTTCTTT
CASFTGTVNTEAFF
>TRBV5-4|once|NA|TRBJ1-5
TGTGCCAGCAGCTTGTCCGGGAGGGCCCCTCAGCCCCAGCATTTT
CASSLSGRAPQPQHF
>TRBV7-2|NA|TRBD1|TRBJ2-4
TGTGCCAGCAGGGGGGACAGCGCCAAAAACATTCAGTACTTC
CASRGDSAKNIQYF
>TRBV5-1|NA|NA|TRBJ1-5
TGCGCCAGCAGCTTGGTCCGGGGGGGTCAGCCCCAGCATTTT
CASSLVRGGQPQHF
>TRBV6-5|NA|NA|TRBJ1-1
TGTGCCAGGAAAACAGGGCAGGGAGCTTTCTTT
CARKTGQGAFF
>TRBV5-4|NA|NA|TRBJ1-2
TGTGCCAGCAGCACTCCTGGAGGGACCGACTATGGCTACACCTTC
CASSTPGGTDYGYTF
>TRBV5-1|NA|NA|TRBJ2-1
TGCGCCAGCAGCTCGACAGCGACCGGGCCTTTCTACAATGAGCAGTTCTTC
CASSSTATGPFYNEQFF
>TRBV6-6|NA|NA|TRBJ1-4
TGTGCCAGCAGTTACGCACAGGGTCGTGAAAAACTGTTTTTT
CASSYAQGREKLFF
>TRBV5-4|NA|NA|TRBJ2-7
TGTGCCAGCAGCTTGAACCAAAGAGACGGGGTCCGGAGAGGGCAGTACTTC
CASSLNQRDGVRRGQYF
>TRBV27|NA|TRBD1|TRBJ1-1
TGTGCCAGCAGTACGTACCCGGGACAGCACATGAACACTGAAGCTTTCTTT
CASSTYPGQHMNTEAFF
>TRBV6-5|few|TRBD1|TRBJ2-4
TGTGCCAGCAGATCAGGGGGCAGGGAAAACATTCAGTACTTC
CASRSGGRENIQYF
>TRBV5-1|NA|TRBD1|TRBJ1-1
TGCGCCAGCAGCCCGGACAGGGGGTCGGCAACTGAAGCTTTCTTT
CASSPDRGSATEAFF
>TRBV7-9|NA|NA|TRBJ1-5
TGTTCCAGCAGCCCCAGTTATGGGGGGATAAATCAGCCCCAGCATTTT
CSSSPSYGGINQPQHF
>TRBV7-8|NA|TRBD2|TRBJ2-1
TGTGCCAGCAGCCCTGGTGGGGGGGGGATTATGTCCTACAATGAGCAGTTCTTC
CASSPGGGGIMSYNEQFF
>TRBV6-6|NA|NA|TRBJ1-1
TGTGCCAGCAGATACGTCCCGGGCACTGAAGCTTTCTTT
CASRYVPGTEAFF
>TRBV7-2|NA|TRBD2|TRBJ2-2
TGTGCCAGCAGCTTTAGCGGGGGAGCCCGCGGGCCCGGGGAGCTGTTTTTT
CASSFSGGARGPGELFF
>TRBV27|NA|NA|TRBJ1-1
TGTGCCAGCAGTGATCGACACCAACAGGGTTGGGGCACTGAAGCTTTCTTT
CASSDRHQQGWGTEAFF
>TRBV10-3|few|NA|TRBJ1-4
TGTGCCATCAGTGTAGGCGACAGAACTAATGAAAAACTGTTTTTT
CAISVGDRTNEKLFF
>TRBV4-2|NA|NA|TRBJ2-1
TGTGCCAGCAGCCATGGTGAGTCTAGGAATGAGCAGTTCTTC
CASSHGESRNEQFF
>TRBV6-6|few|NA|TRBJ1-1
TGTGCCAGCAACCAGTTAGGGGGGAGGGACACTGAAGCTTTCTTT
CASNQLGGRDTEAFF
>TRBV9|NA|TRBD2|TRBJ2-2
TGTGCCAGCGGATCGGGACTAGCGGGGGTCACCGGGGAGCTGTTTTTT
CASGSGLAGVTGELFF
>TRBV5-4|NA|NA|TRBJ1-5
TGTGCCAGCAGCTTGGACAGTAATCAGCCCCAGCATTTT
CASSLDSNQPQHF
>TRBV4-1|NA|NA|TRBJ1-4
TGCGCCAGCAGCCAACTGGGGCTCCCTAATGAAAAACTGTTTTTT
CASSQLGLPNEKLFF
>TRBV6-1|NA|TRBD1|TRBJ2-7
TGTGCCAGCAGTGAACGGAAGGGGGCTTACGAGCAGTACTTC
CASSERKGAYEQYF
>TRBV6-5|NA|NA|TRBJ2-7
TGTGCCGGCACGAACACTCCAGGGGCCCGCTGTGAGCAGTACTTC
CAGTNTPGARCEQYF
>TRBV5-1|NA|TRBD2|TRBJ2-5
TGCGCCACCCGAAGTGGACTAGCGGGGGATCGGGGGACCCAGTACTTC
CATRSGLAGDRGTQYF